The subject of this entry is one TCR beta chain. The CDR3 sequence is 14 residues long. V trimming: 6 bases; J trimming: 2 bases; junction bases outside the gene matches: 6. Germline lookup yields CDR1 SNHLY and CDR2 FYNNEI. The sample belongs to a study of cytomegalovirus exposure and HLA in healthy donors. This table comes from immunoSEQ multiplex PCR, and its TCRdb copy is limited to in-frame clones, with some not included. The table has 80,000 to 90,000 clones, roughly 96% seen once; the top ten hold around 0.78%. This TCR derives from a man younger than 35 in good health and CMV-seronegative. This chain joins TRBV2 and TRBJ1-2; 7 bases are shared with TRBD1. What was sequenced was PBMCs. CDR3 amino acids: CASRPGTENYGYTF. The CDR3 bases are TGTGCCAGCAGGCCCGGGACAGAGAACTATGGCTACACCTTC.